The 24 T cell receptor beta chains listed next were all sequenced from one sample in a study of sequential checkpoint blockade in melanoma. Treatment noted: randomized to nivolumab then ipilimumab (arm A) or the reverse (arm B). Clones were read by immunoSEQ multiplex PCR, and TCRdb kept only the in-frame ones, dropping some. The sample consists of under 50,000 clones, over 75% of them appearing once. The sample in question was CD8+ T cells sorted from blood (inferred from file names), obtained from a patient given nivolumab and ipilimumab in sequence. The receptors here all came from a human donor with melanoma.

The chain recombines TRBV5-6 with TRBJ1-1; D is ambiguous. The germline gives CDR1 SGHDT, CDR2 YYEEEE. The V end lost 0 bases, the J end lost 10 bases, and 13 bases lay between the germline ends. The CDR3 length is 13 residues. CDR3 protein: CASSLDGYSGAFF. Here the CDR3 DNA reads TGTGCCAGCAGCTTGGACGGTTACAGTGGAGCTTTCTTT.

The chain links TRBV29-1 to TRBJ1-2, with a weak D call TRBD1 (6 bases). CDR1 SQVTM and CDR2 ANQGSEA come from the germline V gene. The CDR3 spans 12 residues. With 5 bases removed from V and 4 bases from J, the gap between germline ends came to 11 bases. The CDR3 loop reads CSVIGQTYGYTF. CDR3 bases: TGCAGCGTTATAGGACAGACCTATGGCTACACCTTC.

This sequence joins TRBV5-1 and TRBJ1-1; D might be TRBD1 (5 bases). The CDR3 has 16 amino acids. V shed 1 base and J shed 0 bases, with 13 bases lying between them. Per germline, CDR1 SGHRS and CDR2 YFSETQ. The CDR3 bases are TGCGCCAGCAGCTTGAAGAGCAGGGCTATGAACACTGAAGCTTTCTTT. As protein: CASSLKSRAMNTEAFF.

V gene TRBV30 combines with J gene TRBJ2-1; perhaps TRBD2 as D (7 bases). CDR1 and CDR2 from the germline V gene are GTSNPN and SVGIG (reference sequence). Between the trimmed V and J ends, which lost 5 bases and 6 bases, there was a span of 11 bases. The CDR3 covers 12 residues. This CDR3 reads CAWGLGGNEQFF. Written as DNA, the CDR3 is TGTGCCTGGGGACTAGGGGGCAATGAGCAGTTCTTC.

The chain has TRBV25-1 and TRBJ1-5; a possible D gene is TRBD1 (6 bases). The ends were cut back, 2 bases at V and 5 bases at J, with 10 bases in the middle. CDR3 length equals 14 residues. The germline V gene encodes CDR1 MGHDK and CDR2 SYGVNS. CDR3 nucleotide sequence: TGTGCCAGCAGTGAACCAGGGGTCTATCAGCCCCAGCATTTT. This codes for CASSEPGVYQPQHF.

V usage is TRBV5-1 and J usage is TRBJ1-1, with D possibly matching TRBD1 (6 bases). With 2 bases removed from V and 3 bases from J, the gap between germline ends came to 8 bases. This CDR3 is built from 13 residues. Germline CDR1 SGHRS, CDR2 YFSETQ. The CDR3 sequence: CASSLTGYTEAFF. CDR3 in DNA: TGCGCCAGCAGCTTAACAGGGTACACTGAAGCTTTCTTT.

The sample holds one count of this clone. This chain uses TRBV12-2 with TRBJ2-1; the table's D call TRBD2 went unverified against the DNA. TRBV12-2 represents a pseudogene. The CDR3 totals 15 residues. The CDR3 reads CASRSRLAGGNEQFF. CDR3 in DNA: TGTGCAAGTCGCTCTAGACTAGCGGGAGGAAATGAGCAGTTCTTC.

The CDR3: CASQQFQRNYNEQFF. The CDR3 DNA follows: TGTGCCAGCCAACAGTTTCAGCGGAACTACAATGAGCAGTTCTTC. The chain employs TRBV6-6 and TRBJ2-1, with D tentatively TRBD2 (5 bases). V shed 8 bases and J shed 3 bases, with 17 bases lying between them. The CDR3 has 15 residues. Germline assignment: CDR1 MNHNY and CDR2 SVGAGI (reference sequence).

In this sample, this clone is hyperexpanded. This sample also contains other DNA sequences that code for the same CDR3. The chain carries TRBV7-6 and TRBJ2-7; 8 bases are a match to TRBD2. The junction had 6 bases not matched to a gene; V was cut back by 4 bases and J by 7 bases. Germline CDR1 and CDR2: SGHVS and FNYEAQ. This CDR3 is built from 13 residues. In DNA, the CDR3 is TGTGCCAGCAGCTCTGGACTAGCCAAGGAGCAGTACTTC. Its protein is CASSSGLAKEQYF.

The chain carries TRBV19 and TRBJ2-5; tentative D call: TRBD1 (6 bases). This CDR3 is 14 amino acids long. CDR1 is LNHDA and CDR2 is SQIVND in the germline V gene (reference sequence). Trimming stripped 6 bases from V and 5 bases from J, with 16 bases between. In DNA, the CDR3 is TGTGCCAGTAGCAGACAGGCCGAGGGGGAGACCCAGTACTTC. This codes for CASSRQAEGETQYF.

The CDR3 DNA reads TGTGCCAGCACCCCCCTAGCGGGAGGAGATACGCAGTATTTT. It specifies CASTPLAGGDTQYF. V gene TRBV25-1 combines with J gene TRBJ2-3, with 11 bases identical to TRBD2. V lost 7 bases to trimming and J lost 5 bases; unmatched junction nucleotides: 5. The germline CDR1 and CDR2 sequences are MGHDK and SYGVNS. CDR3 length equals 14 residues.

This chain uses TRBV27 with TRBJ1-1; D ambiguous. Germline loops: CDR1 MNHEY, CDR2 SMNVEV (reference sequence). Trimming shortened V by 6 bases and J by 6 bases, and 17 bases separated the two germline ends. CDR3 size: 14 residues. In DNA form, the CDR3 reads TGTGCCAGCAGCTCCTCAATTACCCTAGCTGAAGCTTTCTTT. Its protein product is CASSSSITLAEAFF.

CDR3 region: CASSGTSGISNYGYTF. The DNA of the CDR3 is TGTGCCAGCAGCGGGACCTCAGGGATATCTAACTATGGCTACACCTTC. The chain links TRBV9 to TRBJ1-2, with a possible D match to TRBD1 (5 bases). Germline-derived CDR1 and CDR2 are SGDLS and YYNGEE. The CDR3 covers 16 residues. The V end was cut by 3 bases, the J end by 0 bases, with 15 bases between.

The J gene is TRBJ1-2, the V gene TRBV7-8; tentatively, D is TRBD1 (6 bases). V was pared by 5 bases and J by 0 bases, with 19 bases between. The length of the CDR3 is 17 residues. From germline, CDR1 is SGHVS and CDR2 FQNEAQ. CDR3 region: CASSAPPDRAPNYGYTF. DNA of the CDR3: TGTGCCAGCAGCGCTCCTCCGGACAGAGCCCCTAACTATGGCTACACCTTC.

The chain couples TRBV7-9 to TRBJ2-1; 10 nucleotides align to TRBD2. Trimming took 3 bases from V and 4 from J; bases not matched to a gene: 6. Germline V gene lookup returns CDR1 SEHNR and CDR2 FQNEAQ (reference sequence). The CDR3 is 16 residues long. The CDR3 protein is CASSLSLAGPYNEQFF. The DNA for the CDR3 is TGTGCCAGCAGCTTGTCACTAGCGGGACCTTACAATGAGCAGTTCTTC.

V is TRBV9 and J is TRBJ2-1, with 9 bases matching TRBD2. The CDR3 runs to 17 residues. Germline-derived CDR1 and CDR2 are SGDLS and YYNGEE. V was clipped by 0 bases and J by 3 bases; unmatched bases: 7. This CDR3 reads CASSVGASGNFYNEQFF. DNA of the CDR3: TGTGCCAGCAGCGTAGGGGCTAGCGGGAATTTCTACAATGAGCAGTTCTTC.

This clone was detected only a few times. This chain joins TRBV7-9 and TRBJ1-1; maybe TRBD1 (6 bases). Germline CDR1 reads SEHNR; CDR2 reads FQNEAQ (reference sequence). Trimming cost V 0 bases and J 8 bases, with 19 bases left between them. CDR3 size: 16 residues. This chain's CDR3 is CASSLALAGGEAEAFF. CDR3 in DNA: TGTGCCAGCAGCTTAGCCCTCGCGGGGGGCGAAGCGGAAGCTTTCTTT.

The J gene is TRBJ2-5, the V gene TRBV9; 7 bases match TRBD2. V was clipped by 0 bases and J by 1 base; unmatched bases: 3. CDR1 is SGDLS and CDR2 is YYNGEE in the germline V gene. CDR3 size: 15 residues. The CDR3 DNA reads TGTGCCAGCAGCGTAGGGCTAGCGGTCCAAGAGACCCAGTACTTC. It specifies CASSVGLAVQETQYF.

V and J are TRBV28 and TRBJ2-7, with D maybe TRBD2 (5 bases). The V gene's germline CDR1 is MDHEN and CDR2 SYDVKM. The V end was cut by 2 bases, the J end by 3 bases, with 8 bases between. This CDR3 region has 13 residues. CDR3 DNA: TGTGCCAGCAGTTTAGGTCGGGGCTACGAGCAGTACTTC. This gives the protein CASSLGRGYEQYF.

The chain carries TRBV27 and TRBJ2-5; no clear D gene. V shed 6 bases and J shed 1 base, with 12 bases lying between them. The CDR3 consists of 14 residues. CDR1 MNHEY and CDR2 SMNVEV come from the germline V gene (reference sequence). The CDR3 DNA sequence: TGTGCCAGCAGAGTTGTGGCTTCCCAAGAGACCCAGTACTTC. It translates to CASRVVASQETQYF.

The rearrangement uses TRBV5-1 and TRBJ2-5; TRBD2 agrees at 8 bases. The CDR3 contains 16 residues. The germline CDR1 and CDR2 sequences are SGHRS and YFSETQ. The V and J ends lost 1 base and 5 bases, in that order; junction bases with no gene match: 10. In DNA, the CDR3 is TGCGCCAGCAGCTTGTCCGGGAGGGCCAATATGGAGACCCAGTACTTC. Translated: CASSLSGRANMETQYF.

The chain employs TRBV11-2 and TRBJ2-7, with TRBD1 matching over 8 bases. This CDR3 spans 14 amino acids. Germline trimming cut 1 base from V and 5 bases from J; bases unmatched to any gene: 4. Germline V gene data show CDR1 as SGHAT and CDR2 as FQNNGV. CDR3 nucleotide sequence: TGTGCCAGCAGCTTAGCTCAGGGGGCCCACGAGCAGTACTTC. Translation gives CASSLAQGAHEQYF.

V and J are TRBV9 and TRBJ1-5, with TRBD1 matching 7 bases. The CDR3 extends over 15 amino acids. Germline assignment: CDR1 SGDLS and CDR2 YYNGEE. V shed 4 bases and J 5 bases; nucleotides not matched to a gene: 9. This CDR3 reads CASSTGQAKDQPQHF. The CDR3 DNA is TGTGCCAGCAGCACCGGACAGGCCAAAGATCAGCCCCAGCATTTT.

The V call is TRBV5-5, the J call TRBJ2-1; D is tentatively TRBD1 or TRBD2 (6 bases each). The germline gives CDR1 SGHKS, CDR2 YYEKEE (reference sequence). This CDR3 has 12 residues. Deletions cut 4 bases from V and 9 bases from J, with 11 bases between. CDR3 in DNA: TGTGCCAGCAGCCTGGGGGGCGTTGAGCAGTTCTTC. Encoded protein: CASSLGGVEQFF.